This entry features one TCR beta chain sequence. This sample stems from a study of T cell responses to AZD1222 COVID-19 vaccine. Method: immunoSEQ multiplex PCR; TCRdb's copy keeps in-frame clones and lacks some. Counted here are around 130,000 clones, around 87% occurring once; the ten biggest clones make up around 3%. The CDR3 loop spans 15 amino acids. Germline lookup yields CDR1 LNHDA and CDR2 SQIVND (reference sequence). The rearrangement links TRBV19 to TRBJ1-5, with D possibly TRBD2 on 5 matching bases. The J call may be wrong; the DNA end is better matched by TRBJ2-3. This clonotype was sampled from an adult who received the AZD1222 COVID-19 vaccine. This specimen was peripheral blood, taken 28 days after the second AZD1222 dose. CDR3 in amino acids: CASTPGGYSNQPQYF. CDR3 DNA: TGTGCCAGTACCCCCGGAGGTTATAGCAATCAGCCCCAGTATTTT.